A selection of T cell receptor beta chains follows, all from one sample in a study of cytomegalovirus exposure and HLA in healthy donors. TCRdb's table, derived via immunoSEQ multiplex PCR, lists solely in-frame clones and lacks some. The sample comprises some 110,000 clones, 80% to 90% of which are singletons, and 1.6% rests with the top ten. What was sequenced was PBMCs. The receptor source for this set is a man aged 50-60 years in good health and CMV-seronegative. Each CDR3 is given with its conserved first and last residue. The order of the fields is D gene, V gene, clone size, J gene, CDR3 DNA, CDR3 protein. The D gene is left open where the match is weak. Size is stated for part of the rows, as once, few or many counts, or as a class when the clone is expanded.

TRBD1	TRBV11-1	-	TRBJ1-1	TGTGCCAGCAGCTTACAGGGGGCGAGTCACACTGAAGCTTTCTTT	CASSLQGASHTEAFF
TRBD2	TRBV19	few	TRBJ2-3	TGTGCCAGTAGCCCCGCGGGGGGCGGAGATACGCAGTATTTT	CASSPAGGGDTQYF
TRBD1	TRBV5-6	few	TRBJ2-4	TGTGCCAGCAGCTCGCACAAGGACAGGTTGAATGCCAAAAACATTCAGTACTTC	CASSSHKDRLNAKNIQYF
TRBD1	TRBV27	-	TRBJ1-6	TGTGCCAGCAGTCGACTAGACAGGGGCGAGCGGATCCCTCTCCACTTT	CASSRLDRGERIPLHF
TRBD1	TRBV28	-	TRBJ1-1	TGTGCCAGCAGTTTATCTGGGACAGAGAACACTGAAGCTTTCTTT	CASSLSGTENTEAFF
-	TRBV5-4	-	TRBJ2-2	TGTGCCAGCAGCTTGAACGCTCCGGACACCGGGGAGCTGTTTTTT	CASSLNAPDTGELFF
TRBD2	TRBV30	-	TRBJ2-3	TGTGCCTGGAGTAAAGGACTAGCGGGGATGGTAGATACGCAGTATTTT	CAWSKGLAGMVDTQYF
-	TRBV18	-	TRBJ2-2	TGTGCCAGCTCACCATTTGAGACAGGAGCGAACACCGGGGAGCTGTTTTTT	CASSPFETGANTGELFF
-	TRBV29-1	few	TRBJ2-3	TGCAGCGTAGTTGGACAGATCACAGATACGCAGTATTTT	CSVVGQITDTQYF
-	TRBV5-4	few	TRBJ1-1	TGTGCCAGCAGCTTCCAGAAATTGGAAGCTTTCTTT	CASSFQKLEAFF
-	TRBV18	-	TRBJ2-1	TGTGCCAGCTCACCACCCAGCAGGGGCCCCTACAATGAGCAGTTCTTC	CASSPPSRGPYNEQFF
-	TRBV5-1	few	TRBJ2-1	TGCGCCAGCAGCTTATCGGCAGGGAACAATGAGCAGTTCTTC	CASSLSAGNNEQFF
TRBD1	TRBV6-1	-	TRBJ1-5	TGTGCCAGCAGTGTACAGGGGGCCGAACAGCCCCAGCATTTT	CASSVQGAEQPQHF
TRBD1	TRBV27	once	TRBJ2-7	TGTGCCAGCAGTCCACACAGGGGGCCTGTCTACGAGCAGTACTTC	CASSPHRGPVYEQYF
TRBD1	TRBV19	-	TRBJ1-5	TGTGCCACCCGAGACAGGGCTATGAATCAGCCCCAGCATTTT	CATRDRAMNQPQHF
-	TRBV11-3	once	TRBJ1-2	TGTGCCAGCAGCCCAGGTCCTAACTATGGCTACACCTTC	CASSPGPNYGYTF
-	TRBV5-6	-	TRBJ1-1	TGTGCCAGCAGCTTGCGGCGGAGAAGAGGTGGCACTGAAGCTTTCTTT	CASSLRRRRGGTEAFF
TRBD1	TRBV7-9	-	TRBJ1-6	TGTGCCAGCAGCTTTACCGGGACAGGGCAGCATTCACCCCTCCACTTT	CASSFTGTGQHSPLHF
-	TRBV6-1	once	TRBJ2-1	TGTGCCAGCAGCCTCTATAGAAACAATGAGCAGTTCTTC	CASSLYRNNEQFF
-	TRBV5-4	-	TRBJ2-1	TGTGCCAGCAGCCAGGCGGGGCGCTCCCCCCGGGGGAATGAGCAGTTCTTC	CASSQAGRSPRGNEQFF
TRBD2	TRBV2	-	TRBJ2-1	TGTGCCAGCAGTGAGGGACTAGCGGGGGATGAGCAGTTCTTC	CASSEGLAGDEQFF
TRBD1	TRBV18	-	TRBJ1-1	TGTGCCAGCTCACCGACAGGGGGCGCGTACACTGAAGCTTTCTTT	CASSPTGGAYTEAFF
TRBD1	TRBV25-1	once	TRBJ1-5	TGTGCCAGCAGTGAGATAGGACAGGGGAATCAGCCCCAGCATTTT	CASSEIGQGNQPQHF
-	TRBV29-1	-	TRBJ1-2	TGCAGCGCCCGGTCTGTCTATGGCTACACCTTC	CSARSVYGYTF
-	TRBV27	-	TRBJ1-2	TGTGCCAGCAGTTTATACGGAATGGTTTCGGTCAGGGGCTACACCTTC	CASSLYGMVSVRGYTF
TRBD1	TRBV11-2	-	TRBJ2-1	TGTGCCAGCAGCCCCCGGTTACCGGGACAGGGGGATCAGAATGAGCAGTTCTTC	CASSPRLPGQGDQNEQFF
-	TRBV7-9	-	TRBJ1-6	TGTGCCAGCAGCTTACCGAGCTCCTATAATTCACCCCTCCACTTT	CASSLPSSYNSPLHF
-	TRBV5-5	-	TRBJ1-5	TGTGCCAGCAGCAGCAAGGGGGACGGAAGCCAGCCCCAGCATTTT	CASSSKGDGSQPQHF
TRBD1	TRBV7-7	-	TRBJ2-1	TGTGCCAGCAGCTTAGCGAAAGTCGTGACAGGGCTAACAATTGTCTACAATGAGCAGTTCTTC	CASSLAKVVTGLTIVYNEQFF
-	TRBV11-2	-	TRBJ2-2	TGTGCCAGCAGCCAGGGAAGGGGCCCGAACACCGGGGAGCTGTTTTTT	CASSQGRGPNTGELFF
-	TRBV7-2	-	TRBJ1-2	TGTGCCAGCAGCTTAAGACTGGGAGTTTCCCTTTATGGCTACACCTTC	CASSLRLGVSLYGYTF
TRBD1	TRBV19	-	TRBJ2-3	TGTGCCAGTAAGAATAAGGGGACAGGGGGTCCAGATACGCAGTATTTT	CASKNKGTGGPDTQYF
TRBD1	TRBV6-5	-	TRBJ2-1	TGTGCCAGCAGTGCCTGGGGACAGGGGAATGAGCAGTTCTTC	CASSAWGQGNEQFF
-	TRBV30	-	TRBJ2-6	TGTGCCTGGAGTGTAAGCTCCGGGGCCAACGTCCTGACTTTC	CAWSVSSGANVLTF
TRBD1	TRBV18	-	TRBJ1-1	TGTGCCAGCTCATTACGAGGGGGCGATGAAGCTTTCTTT	CASSLRGGDEAFF
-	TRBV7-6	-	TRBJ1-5	TGTGCCAGCAGCCCGACTTGGGGGCTGGTTGGCAATCAGCCCCAGCATTTT	CASSPTWGLVGNQPQHF
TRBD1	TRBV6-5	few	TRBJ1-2	TGTGCCACCCGGGACAGGGGACGTTTTAACTATGGCTACACCTTC	CATRDRGRFNYGYTF
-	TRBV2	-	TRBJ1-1	TGTGCCAGCAGTGAATTGCAGATTGAAAACACTGAAGCTTTCTTT	CASSELQIENTEAFF
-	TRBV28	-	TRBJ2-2	TGTGCCAGCAATCTTGGCAGTTACACCGGGGAGCTGTTTTTT	CASNLGSYTGELFF
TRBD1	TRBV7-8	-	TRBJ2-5	TGTGCCAGCAGCTTCGAGGGGGCTAGGCGTCAAGAGACCCAGTACTTC	CASSFEGARRQETQYF
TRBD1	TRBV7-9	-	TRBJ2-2	TGTGCCAGCAGCTTCCACGGGACAGGCCCCGGGGAGCTGTTTTTT	CASSFHGTGPGELFF
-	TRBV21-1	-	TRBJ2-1	TGTGCCAGCAGCACCCCGACAGGGCCCCGACCCCCCTCCTACAATGAGCAGTTCTTC	CASSTPTGPRPPSYNEQFF
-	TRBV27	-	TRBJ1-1	TGTGCCAGCACACTCAAATTTAGGAGGGGCCTGAACACTGAAGCTTTCTTT	CASTLKFRRGLNTEAFF
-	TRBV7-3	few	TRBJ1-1	TGTGCCAGCAGCAACGACAACGCTGAAGCTTTCTTT	CASSNDNAEAFF
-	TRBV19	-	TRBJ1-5	TGTGCCAGTAGTAAACAGCTCAATCAGCCCCAGCATTTT	CASSKQLNQPQHF
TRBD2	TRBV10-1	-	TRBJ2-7	TGCGCCAGCAGTGAAGGACTAGCGGGCTCCTACGAGCAGTACTTC	CASSEGLAGSYEQYF
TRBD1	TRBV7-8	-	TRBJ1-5	TGTGCCAGCAGACTTGGACAGGGGGGCAATCAGCCCCAGCATTTT	CASRLGQGGNQPQHF
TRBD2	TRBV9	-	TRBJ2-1	TGTGCCAGCAGCGTTCAAAGCGGGGGCTACAATGAGCAGTTCTTC	CASSVQSGGYNEQFF
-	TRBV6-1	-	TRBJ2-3	TGTGCCAGCTCGGTAGGAGCCACGCAGTATTTT	CASSVGATQYF
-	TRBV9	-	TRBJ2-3	TGTGCCAGCAGCGTAGCGGGGGCGGGGGCCTTAACAGATACGCAGTATTTT	CASSVAGAGALTDTQYF
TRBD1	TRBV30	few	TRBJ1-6	TGTGCCTGGAGCCGACAGGGGCCTTCACCCCTCCACTTT	CAWSRQGPSPLHF
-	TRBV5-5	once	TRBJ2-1	TGTGCCAGCAGCTTCAACCCGGGTCGGAATGAGCAGTTCTTC	CASSFNPGRNEQFF
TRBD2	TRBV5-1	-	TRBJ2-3	TGCGCCAGCAGCTTATCCGGGACTAGCGGGGTTTTCACAGATACGCAGTATTTT	CASSLSGTSGVFTDTQYF